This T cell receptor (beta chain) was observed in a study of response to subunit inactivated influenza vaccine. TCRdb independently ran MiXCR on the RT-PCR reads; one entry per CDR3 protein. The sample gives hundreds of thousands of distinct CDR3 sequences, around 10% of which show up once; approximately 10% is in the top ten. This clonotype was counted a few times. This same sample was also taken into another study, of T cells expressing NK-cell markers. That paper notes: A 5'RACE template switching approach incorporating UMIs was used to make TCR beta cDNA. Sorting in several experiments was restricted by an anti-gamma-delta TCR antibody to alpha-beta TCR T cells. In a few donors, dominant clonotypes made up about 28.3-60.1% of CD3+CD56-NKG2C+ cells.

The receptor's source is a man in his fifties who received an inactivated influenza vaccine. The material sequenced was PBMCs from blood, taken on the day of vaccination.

The CDR3 loop is CASNLGSTGSNEQFF. CDR3 in DNA: TGCGCCAGCAACCTAGGATCGACAGGGAGCAATGAGCAGTTCTTC. V and J are TRBV5-1 and TRBJ2-1; TRBD1 matches 7 bases. Germline CDR1 and CDR2: SGHRS and YFSETQ. This CDR3 contains 15 residues. Germline trimming cut 6 bases from V and 6 bases from J; bases unmatched to any gene: 12.